These 25 T cell receptor beta chains were all obtained from the same sample, sequenced in a study of blood T cell repertoires in COVID-19. Clones were sequenced by immunoSEQ multiplex PCR, and TCRdb holds only the in-frame ones, with some missing. Of about 350,000 clones in the sample, about nine tenths are singletons; the top ten hold 1%. The sample was PBMCs or T cells enriched from blood (not recorded which). These receptors all come from a woman in her twenties or thirties who had been exposed to COVID-19.

This clone was seen once. V is TRBV4-1 and J is TRBJ1-5; TRBD1 matches at 12 bases. Looked up from germline, CDR1 is MGHRA and CDR2 is YSYEKL. Unmatched junction bases numbered 8, after V lost 3 bases and J lost 2 bases. This CDR3 has 18 residues. CDR3 DNA: TGCGCCAGCAGCCACCCACCGGGGACAGGGGGCGGCAATCAGCCCCAGCATTTT. It is translated as CASSHPPGTGGGNQPQHF.

The chain is built from TRBV6-5 and TRBJ2-1, with 12 bases identical to TRBD2. The CDR3 totals 15 residues. V lost 7 bases, J lost 8 bases, and 9 bases stayed unmatched. Germline V gene data show CDR1 as MNHEY and CDR2 as SVGAGI. The CDR3 spells CASNPTSGSYDEQFF. CDR3 bases: TGTGCCAGCAACCCGACTAGCGGGAGCTATGATGAGCAGTTCTTC.

The chain couples TRBV2 to TRBJ1-2, with D unclear. Between the trimmed V and J ends, which lost 4 bases and 3 bases, there was a span of 9 bases. Germline V gives CDR1 SNHLY, CDR2 FYNNEI. The CDR3 is 13 residues long. DNA of the CDR3: TGTGCCAGCAGTGGACTATGGGACTATGGCTACACCTTC. This sequence encodes CASSGLWDYGYTF.

As DNA, the CDR3 is TGTGCCAGCAGCGTCGACAGGGGACGCGGCTACACCTTC. Protein sequence: CASSVDRGRGYTF. The rearrangement joins TRBV7-3 to TRBJ1-2; 8 bases line up with TRBD1. The CDR3 is 13 amino acids. V lost 5 bases, J lost 8 bases, and 7 bases stayed unmatched. Germline-derived CDR1 and CDR2 are SGHTA and FQGTGA.

The chain carries TRBV7-2 and TRBJ2-5; D is perhaps TRBD2 (6 bases). Deletions cut 5 bases from V and 2 bases from J, with 15 bases between. Germline V gene data show CDR1 as SGHTA and CDR2 as FQGNSA. The CDR3 runs 15 residues. The CDR3 loop is CASSPQWGVQETQYF. As DNA, the CDR3 is TGTGCCAGCAGCCCTCAGTGGGGGGTACAAGAGACCCAGTACTTC.

This clone was detected once. The gene calls are TRBV28 and TRBJ1-3; D is perhaps TRBD1 (5 bases). CDR3 length: 15 amino acids. The V and J ends lost 3 bases and 2 bases respectively, with 11 bases between them. Germline CDR1 reads MDHEN; CDR2 reads SYDVKM. The CDR3 sequence: CASSFQGRAGNTIYF. The CDR3 nucleotides are TGTGCCAGCAGTTTTCAGGGTAGGGCTGGAAACACCATATATTTT.

V is TRBV29-1 and J is TRBJ2-7; 10 positions agree with TRBD2. J lost 0 bases, V lost 8 bases, and 7 bases had no gene match. The germline V gene encodes CDR1 SQVTM and CDR2 ANQGSEA. The CDR3 spans 14 residues. The CDR3 protein is CSHALAGVSYEQYF. CDR3 nucleotides: TGCAGCCACGCGCTAGCGGGAGTCTCCTACGAGCAGTACTTC.

The J gene is TRBJ2-1, the V gene TRBV21-1; TRBD2, as called in the table, went unchecked against the DNA. TRBV21-1 is noted as a pseudogene. The CDR3 loop spans 20 amino acids. The CDR3: CASSKGGGLAVPSSYNEQFF. In DNA, the CDR3 is TGTGCCAGCAGCAAAGGCGGAGGACTAGCGGTCCCGAGCTCCTACAATGAGCAGTTCTTC.

The chain employs TRBV11-2 and TRBJ2-3, with a possible D match to TRBD2 (6 bases). V lost 0 bases, J lost 3 bases, and 10 bases lay in between. CDR1 is SGHAT and CDR2 is FQNNGV in the germline V gene. The CDR3 is 15 amino acids. The CDR3 loop reads CASSLDWRVTDTQYF. The CDR3 DNA reads TGTGCCAGCAGCTTAGATTGGAGGGTAACAGATACGCAGTATTTT.

This clone was seen once. The chain links TRBV28 to TRBJ1-4; D uncertain. Trimming left V 3 bases short and J 12 bases short, with 8 bases between. This CDR3 has 11 residues. Germline V lookup: CDR1 MDHEN, CDR2 SYDVKM. CDR3 region: CASSFQAQLFF. As DNA, the CDR3 is TGTGCCAGCAGTTTTCAGGCCCAACTGTTTTTT.

The chain recombines TRBV27 with TRBJ2-7; D is possibly TRBD1 (6 bases). The CDR3 is 14 amino acids. Trimming shortened V by 4 bases and J by 2 bases, and 12 bases separated the two germline ends. Per the germline V gene, CDR1 is MNHEY and CDR2 is SMNVEV (reference sequence). CDR3 sequence: CASSSPGQTYEQYF. CDR3 nucleotide sequence: TGTGCCAGCAGTTCCCCGGGACAAACCTACGAGCAGTACTTC.

The chain is built from TRBV11-2 and TRBJ2-7; 12 positions agree with TRBD2. This CDR3 has 15 amino acids. CDR1 SGHAT and CDR2 FQNNGV come from the germline V gene. Germline trimming cut 5 bases from V and 7 bases from J; bases unmatched to any gene: 9. The CDR3, as DNA: TGTGCCAGCAGCGGACGGACTAGCGGGATTTATGAGCAGTACTTC. Translated: CASSGRTSGIYEQYF. Variable domain in full (rest from reference TRBV11-2 and TRBJ2-7): EAGVAQSPRYKIIEKRQSVAFWCNPISGHATLYWYQQILGQGPKLLIQFQNNGVVDDSQLPKDRFSAERLKGVDSTLKIQPAKLEDSAVYLCASSGRTSGIYEQYFGPGTRLTVT.

The gene calls are TRBV19 and TRBJ2-3, with 8 bases matching TRBD1. V lost 6 bases to trimming and J lost 6 bases; unmatched junction nucleotides: 14. CDR3 size: 16 residues. Per the germline V gene, CDR1 is LNHDA and CDR2 is SQIVND (reference sequence). In DNA, the CDR3 is TGTGCCAGTAGCACCGACGGACAGGGAAAGAGGGATACGCAGTATTTT. Protein sequence: CASSTDGQGKRDTQYF.

The chain recombines TRBV10-3 with TRBJ1-1; TRBD1 agrees at 8 bases. This CDR3 has 13 residues. Germline assignment: CDR1 ENHRY and CDR2 SYGVKD. Trimming at V came to 9 bases and at J to 4 bases, leaving 7 bases not matched to a gene. The CDR3 sequence is CAIQGQGSTEAFF. In nucleotides, the CDR3 is TGTGCCATTCAAGGACAGGGCAGCACTGAAGCTTTCTTT.

V and J are TRBV11-2 and TRBJ2-1; D remains ambiguous. V lost 0 bases to trimming and J lost 7 bases, with 10 bases between them. From germline, CDR1 is SGHAT and CDR2 FQNNGV. This CDR3 spans 14 amino acids. DNA for the CDR3: TGTGCCAGCAGCTTAGAAGCTAGAATTAATGAGCAGTTCTTC. Its protein is CASSLEARINEQFF. Full variable domain (rest looked up from reference TRBV11-2 and TRBJ2-1): EAGVAQSPRYKIIEKRQSVAFWCNPISGHATLYWYQQILGQGPKLLIQFQNNGVVDDSQLPKDRFSAERLKGVDSTLKIQPAKLEDSAVYLCASSLEARINEQFFGPGTRLTVL.

The chain links TRBV10-2 to TRBJ2-7; maybe TRBD2 (6 bases). CDR3 length equals 14 residues. CDR1 is WSHSY, CDR2 SAAADI, per germline. V dropped 4 bases and J dropped 0 bases, with 10 bases sitting between them. The chain's CDR3 is CASSVREYSYEQYF. The CDR3 nucleotides are TGCGCCAGCAGTGTCCGGGAGTACTCCTACGAGCAGTACTTC.

This chain links TRBV9 with TRBJ2-5, with 7 positions matching TRBD1. V gave up 0 bases and J gave up 4 bases; unmatched junction bases: 0. Germline loops: CDR1 SGDLS, CDR2 YYNGEE. The CDR3 length is 13 residues. CDR3 region: CASSVGQGETQYF. The CDR3 region has the DNA TGTGCCAGCAGCGTAGGACAGGGAGAGACCCAGTACTTC.

The chain employs TRBV21-1 and TRBJ1-2; TRBD1 reflects the table's D call only, with no check against the DNA. TRBV21-1 is an annotated pseudogene. The CDR3 contains 13 residues. CDR3 in DNA: TGTGCCAGCAGCAAAAGGGGGTGGGGAGGCTACACCTTC. Translation: CASSKRGWGGYTF.

The chain recombines TRBV5-1 with TRBJ2-7; 7 bases map to TRBD1. Per germline, CDR1 SGHRS and CDR2 YFSETQ. CDR3 length: 15 amino acids. The ends lost 1 base at V and 2 bases at J; junction bases unmatched: 6. The CDR3 DNA follows: TGCGCCAGCAGCTTGATACAGGGGATCACCTACGAGCAGTACTTC. Protein: CASSLIQGITYEQYF.

The CDR3 DNA is TGTGCCAGCAACTTACAGGCCAATAATGAAAAACTGTTTTTT. This encodes CASNLQANNEKLFF. This chain links TRBV6-5 with TRBJ1-4, with a weak D call TRBD1 (5 bases). The CDR3 length is 14 residues. V gave up 7 bases and J gave up 4 bases, with 13 bases separating them. The germline V gene encodes CDR1 MNHEY and CDR2 SVGAGI.

V is TRBV6-5 and J is TRBJ2-7; D is unresolved. This CDR3 contains 14 residues. Looked up from germline, CDR1 is MNHEY and CDR2 is SVGAGI. Trimming stripped 6 bases from V and 0 bases from J, with 12 bases between. CDR3 sequence reads: CASSLQYSSYEQYF. The CDR3 DNA sequence: TGTGCCAGCAGCCTGCAGTACAGCTCCTACGAGCAGTACTTC.

The genes are TRBV10-3 and TRBJ2-1; TRBD2 agrees at 12 bases. J was trimmed by 5 bases and V by 1 base; bases with no gene match: 0. The CDR3 runs to 15 residues. The germline V gene has CDR1 ENHRY and CDR2 SYGVKD. CDR3: CAISEWTSGDNEQFF. The CDR3 region has the DNA TGTGCCATCAGTGAGTGGACTAGCGGGGACAATGAGCAGTTCTTC.

V is TRBV12-3 or TRBV12-4 and J is TRBJ1-2, with unresolved D. V gave up 3 bases and J gave up 5 bases, with 7 bases separating them. The CDR3 contains 12 residues. Written as DNA, the CDR3 is TGTGCCAGCAGTTTTTACAGATATGGCTACACCTTC. This codes for CASSFYRYGYTF.

The CDR3 DNA sequence: TGTGCCAGCAGACACAGGGGGAACACTGAAGCTTTCTTT. It translates to CASRHRGNTEAFF. The chain recombines TRBV13 with TRBJ1-1, with 7 bases that match TRBD1. Losses at the gene ends were 6 bases for V and 1 base for J; bases not matched to a gene: 2. CDR1 is PRHDT and CDR2 is FYEKMQ in the germline V gene (reference sequence). This CDR3 region has 13 residues.

This chain connects TRBV2 to TRBJ2-1; maybe TRBD2 (6 bases). Germline V gene data show CDR1 as SNHLY and CDR2 as FYNNEI. This CDR3 is built from 14 residues. V lost 6 bases and J 3 bases, leaving 12 bases between the germline ends. CDR3 nucleotides: TGTGCCAGCAGGGCGGGGTTCGGCTACAATGAGCAGTTCTTC. It translates to CASRAGFGYNEQFF.